This T cell receptor beta chain was observed in a study of blood T cell repertoires in COVID-19. About the study: From the United States, Italy and Spain came samples of acute and convalescent COVID-19. The cDNA or gDNA used as material had been derived from T cells, B-cell-depleted T cells, or PBMCs.

This CDR3 comprises 16 residues. With V trimmed by 4 bases and J by 5 bases, 11 bases remained unmatched. CDR1 and CDR2 (germline): LGHDT, YNNKEL (reference sequence). As handled by the study authors: Amplification of reference gene primers was used by the study to estimate nucleated cell counts. The assay was immunoSEQ multiplex PCR, and TCRdb's table has in-frame clones only and misses some. V and J calls and clone size are as listed in that table; D and trimming were resolved from the DNA. The data contain some 58,000 clones, approximately 88% of them singletons. The chain couples TRBV3-1 (or the pseudogene TRBV3-2) to TRBJ2-4; 7 positions match TRBD2. The sequenced sample was peripheral blood. The sequence was obtained from a human donor in a cohort sampled during active COVID-19. CDR3 in amino acids: CASSPGGSVIQNIQYF. DNA of the CDR3: TGTGCCAGCAGCCCAGGCGGGAGTGTGATCCAAAACATTCAGTACTTC.